The clone carrying this TCR beta chain was recorded many times. Germline V gene data show CDR1 as KGHSH and CDR2 as LQKENI. Trimming stripped 3 bases from V and 5 bases from J, with 10 bases between. This CDR3 is built from 13 residues. This entry is derived from a study of T-cell reconstitution after alpha-beta-depleted transplantation in children. Preparation of the TCRbeta library involved a method that used unique molecular identifiers. TCRdb re-called the PCR reads with MiXCR, one entry per CDR3 protein. The sample lists approximately 490,000 distinct CDR3 sequences, more than 9% occurring once. The source of this sequence is a child aged 2 to 10 with inherited bone marrow failure, due to receive a stem cell transplant. The sequences come from PBMCs, collected before TCRalphabeta/CD19-depleted stem cell transplant. J is TRBJ2-5 and V is TRBV18; D possibly corresponds to TRBD2 (5 bases). Written as DNA, the CDR3 is TGTGCCAGCTCACCCGGACTGGGTGAGACCCAGTACTTC. Translation gives CASSPGLGETQYF.